This T cell receptor beta chain was sequenced during a study of Graves' ophthalmopathy and Graves' hyperthyroidism. Study results and caveats: Blood also contained most of the expanded thyroid clonotypes above 0.001 frequency.

RNA served as the template for amplifying TCR beta CDR3 regions. HTBI primers primed a first-round RT-PCR, and a second-round multiplex PCR followed. TCRdb reprocessed the multiplex PCR reads with MiXCR, giving one entry per CDR3 protein. This table holds about 700,000 distinct CDR3 sequences, roughly 39% found once. Clinical symptoms, serum thyroxine, TRAb, thyroid ultrasound and orbital computed tomography determined diagnosis. V dropped 5 bases and J dropped 3; count of bases not matched to a gene: 7. Germline V gene sequence: CDR1 SGHTA, CDR2 FQGTGA. The CDR3 consists of 16 residues. This clonotype was seen a handful of times. Antigen: not known.

Sample: peripheral blood. The receptor comes from an adult man with Graves' ophthalmopathy. The chain carries TRBV7-3 and TRBJ2-7, with 13 bases fitting TRBD2. CDR3 nucleotides: TGTGCCAGCAGCCAGGGACTAGCGGGAACCTTCTACGAGCAGTACTTC. Its protein product is CASSQGLAGTFYEQYF.